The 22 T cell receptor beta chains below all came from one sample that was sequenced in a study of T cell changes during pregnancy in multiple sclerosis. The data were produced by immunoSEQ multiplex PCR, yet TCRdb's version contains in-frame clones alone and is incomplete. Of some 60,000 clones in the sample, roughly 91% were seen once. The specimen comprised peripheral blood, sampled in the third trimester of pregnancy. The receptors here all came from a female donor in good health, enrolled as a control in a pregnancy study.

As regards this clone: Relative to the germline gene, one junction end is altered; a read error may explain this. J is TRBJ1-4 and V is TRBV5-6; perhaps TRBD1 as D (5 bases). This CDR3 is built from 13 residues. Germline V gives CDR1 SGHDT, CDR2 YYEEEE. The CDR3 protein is CASSSDLGLPRGF. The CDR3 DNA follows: TGTGCCAGCAGCTCGGATTTGGGACTCCCTCGGGGTTTT.

Written as DNA, the CDR3 is TGTGCCAGCAGCCAGACAGGGGCGAGCTCCTACGAGCAGTACTTC. Encoded protein: CASSQTGASSYEQYF. V and J are TRBV14 and TRBJ2-7; 8 bases match TRBD1. Trimming took 3 bases from V and 0 from J; bases not matched to a gene: 4. Germline loops: CDR1 SGHDN, CDR2 FVKESK. The CDR3 consists of 15 residues.

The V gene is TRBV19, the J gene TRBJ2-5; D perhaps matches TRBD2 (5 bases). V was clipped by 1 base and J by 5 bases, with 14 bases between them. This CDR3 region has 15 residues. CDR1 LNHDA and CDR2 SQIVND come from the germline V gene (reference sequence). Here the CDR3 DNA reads TGTGCCAGTAGTATAGGGGGAGCGATGGCCGAGACCCAGTACTTC. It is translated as CASSIGGAMAETQYF.

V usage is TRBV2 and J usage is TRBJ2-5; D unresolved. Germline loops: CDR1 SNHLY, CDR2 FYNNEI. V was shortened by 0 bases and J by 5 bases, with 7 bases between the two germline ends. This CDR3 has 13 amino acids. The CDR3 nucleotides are TGTGCCAGCAGTGAAGCGGGCCCGGAGACCCAGTACTTC. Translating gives CASSEAGPETQYF.

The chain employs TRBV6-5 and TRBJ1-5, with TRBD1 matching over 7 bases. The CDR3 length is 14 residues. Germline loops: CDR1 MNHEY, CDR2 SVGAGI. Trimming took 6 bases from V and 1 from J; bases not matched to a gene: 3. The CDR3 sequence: CASSSDRSNQPQHF. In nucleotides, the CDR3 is TGTGCCAGCAGCTCGGACAGGAGCAATCAGCCCCAGCATTTT.

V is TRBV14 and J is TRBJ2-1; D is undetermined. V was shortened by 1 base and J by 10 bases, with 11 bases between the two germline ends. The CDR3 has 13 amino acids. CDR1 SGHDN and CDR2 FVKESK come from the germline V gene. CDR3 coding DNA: TGTGCCAGCAGCCAAGGGTCAGGTCCGGAGCAGTTCTTC. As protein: CASSQGSGPEQFF.

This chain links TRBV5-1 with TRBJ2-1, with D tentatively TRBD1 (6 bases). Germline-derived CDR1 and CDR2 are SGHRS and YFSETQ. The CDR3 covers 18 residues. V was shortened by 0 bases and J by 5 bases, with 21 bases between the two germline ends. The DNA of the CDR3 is TGCGCCAGCAGCTTGGTTCAGCTTACAGGGAAGGGGCACAATGAGCAGTTCTTC. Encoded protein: CASSLVQLTGKGHNEQFF. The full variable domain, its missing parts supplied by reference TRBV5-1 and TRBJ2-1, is KAGVTQTPRYLIKTRGQQVTLSCSPISGHRSVSWYQQTPGQGLQFLFEYFSETQRNKGNFPGRFSGRQFSNSRSEMNVSTLELGDSALYLCASSLVQLTGKGHNEQFFGPGTRLTVL.

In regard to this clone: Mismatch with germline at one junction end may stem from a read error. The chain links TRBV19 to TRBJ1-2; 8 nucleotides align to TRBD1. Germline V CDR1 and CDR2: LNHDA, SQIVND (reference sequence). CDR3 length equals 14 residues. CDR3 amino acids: CASRTRTGNYGYTF. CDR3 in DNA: TGTGCCAGTCGTACTAGGACAGGGAACTACGGCTACACCTTC.

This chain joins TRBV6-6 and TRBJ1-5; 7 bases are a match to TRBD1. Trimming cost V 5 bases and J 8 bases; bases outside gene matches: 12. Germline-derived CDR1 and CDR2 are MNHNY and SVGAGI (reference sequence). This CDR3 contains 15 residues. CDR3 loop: CASSQPRTGGEPQHF. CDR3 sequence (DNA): TGTGCCAGCAGTCAGCCCCGGACAGGCGGGGAGCCCCAGCATTTT.

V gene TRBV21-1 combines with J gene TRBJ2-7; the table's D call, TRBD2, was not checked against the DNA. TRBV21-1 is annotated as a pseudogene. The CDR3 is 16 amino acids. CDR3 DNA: TGTGCCAGCAGCCGCCCCAATCATCGGTCTACCTACGAGCAGTACTTC. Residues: CASSRPNHRSTYEQYF.

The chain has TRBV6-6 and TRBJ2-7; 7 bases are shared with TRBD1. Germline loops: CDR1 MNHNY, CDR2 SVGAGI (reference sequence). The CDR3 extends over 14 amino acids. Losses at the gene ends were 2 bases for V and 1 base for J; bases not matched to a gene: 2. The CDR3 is CASSYGTASYEQYF. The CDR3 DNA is TGTGCCAGCAGTTACGGGACAGCATCCTACGAGCAGTACTTC.

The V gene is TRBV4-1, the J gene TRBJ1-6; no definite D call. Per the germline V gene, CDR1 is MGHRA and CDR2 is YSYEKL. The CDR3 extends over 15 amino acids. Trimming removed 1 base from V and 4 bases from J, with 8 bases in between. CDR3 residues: CASSQATDYNSPLHF. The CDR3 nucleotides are TGCGCCAGCAGCCAAGCAACAGATTATAATTCACCCCTCCACTTT.

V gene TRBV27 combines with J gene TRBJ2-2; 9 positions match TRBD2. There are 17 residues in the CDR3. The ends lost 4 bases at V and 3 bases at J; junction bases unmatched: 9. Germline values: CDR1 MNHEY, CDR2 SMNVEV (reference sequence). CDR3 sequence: CASSSRGGGADTGELFF. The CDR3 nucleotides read TGTGCCAGCAGTTCCCGAGGCGGGGGGGCCGACACCGGGGAGCTGTTTTTT.

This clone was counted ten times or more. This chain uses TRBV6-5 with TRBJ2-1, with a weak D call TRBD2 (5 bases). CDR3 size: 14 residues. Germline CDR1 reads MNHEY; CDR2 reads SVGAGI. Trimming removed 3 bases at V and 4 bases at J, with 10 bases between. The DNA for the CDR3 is TGTGCCAGCAGTTATTCGCGGGTATACAATGAGCAGTTCTTC. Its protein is CASSYSRVYNEQFF.

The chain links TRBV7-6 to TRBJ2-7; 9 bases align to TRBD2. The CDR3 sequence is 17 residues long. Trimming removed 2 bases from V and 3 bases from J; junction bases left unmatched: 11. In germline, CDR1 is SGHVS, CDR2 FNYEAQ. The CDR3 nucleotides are TGTGCCAGCAGCTTACCCTTGGGGGCTAGCGGGGTCTACGAGCAGTACTTC. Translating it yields CASSLPLGASGVYEQYF.

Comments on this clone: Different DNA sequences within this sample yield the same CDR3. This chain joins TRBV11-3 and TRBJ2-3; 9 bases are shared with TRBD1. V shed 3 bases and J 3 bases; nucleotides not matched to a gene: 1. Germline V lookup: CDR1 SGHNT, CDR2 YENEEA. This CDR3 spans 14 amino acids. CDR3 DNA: TGTGCCAGCAGCTTGGGACAGGGAACAGATACGCAGTATTTT. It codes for CASSLGQGTDTQYF.

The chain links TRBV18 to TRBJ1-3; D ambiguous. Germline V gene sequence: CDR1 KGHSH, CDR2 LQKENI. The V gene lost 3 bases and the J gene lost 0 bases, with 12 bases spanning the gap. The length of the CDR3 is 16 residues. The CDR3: CASSPVLVSSGNTIYF. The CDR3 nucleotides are TGTGCCAGCTCACCGGTTCTCGTGAGCTCTGGAAACACCATATATTTT. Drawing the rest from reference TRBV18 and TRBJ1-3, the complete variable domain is NAGVMQNPRHLVRRRGQEARLRCSPMKGHSHVYWYRQLPEEGLKFMVYLQKENIIDESGMPKERFSAEFPKEGPSILRIQQVVRGDSAAYFCASSPVLVSSGNTIYFGEGSWLTVV.

Written as DNA, the CDR3 is TGCGCCAGCACAAAGGGACAGACAATTGCAACTAATGAAAAACTGTTTTTT. It yields the protein CASTKGQTIATNEKLFF. This chain connects TRBV5-1 to TRBJ1-4, with TRBD1 matching 7 bases. Trimming took 6 bases from V and 0 from J; bases not matched to a gene: 11. The CDR3 totals 17 residues. Germline assignment: CDR1 SGHRS and CDR2 YFSETQ.

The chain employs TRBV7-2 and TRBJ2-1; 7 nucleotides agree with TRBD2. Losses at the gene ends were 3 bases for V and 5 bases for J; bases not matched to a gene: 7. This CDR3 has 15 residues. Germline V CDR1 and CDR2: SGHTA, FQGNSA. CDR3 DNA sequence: TGTGCCAGCAGCTTGAGGGAGGGAAGGGACAATGAGCAGTTCTTC. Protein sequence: CASSLREGRDNEQFF.

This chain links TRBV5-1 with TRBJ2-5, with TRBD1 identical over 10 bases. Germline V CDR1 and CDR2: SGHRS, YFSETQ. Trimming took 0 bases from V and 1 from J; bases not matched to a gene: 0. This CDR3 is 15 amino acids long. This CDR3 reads CASSLGTGGQETQYF. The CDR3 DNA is TGCGCCAGCAGCTTGGGGACAGGGGGCCAAGAGACCCAGTACTTC.

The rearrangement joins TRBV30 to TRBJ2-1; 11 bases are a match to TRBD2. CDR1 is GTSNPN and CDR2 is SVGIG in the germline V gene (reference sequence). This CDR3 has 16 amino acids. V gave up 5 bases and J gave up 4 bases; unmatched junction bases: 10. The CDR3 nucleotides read TGTGCCTGGGGTCTAGCGGGGGGCCTAGGATACAATGAGCAGTTCTTC. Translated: CAWGLAGGLGYNEQFF.

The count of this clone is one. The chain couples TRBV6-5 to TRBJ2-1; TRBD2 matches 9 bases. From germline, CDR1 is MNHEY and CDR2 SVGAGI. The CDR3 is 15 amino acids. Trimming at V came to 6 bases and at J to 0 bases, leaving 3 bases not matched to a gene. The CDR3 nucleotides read TGTGCCAGCAGCCTAGCGGGGAGCTCCTACAATGAGCAGTTCTTC. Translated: CASSLAGSSYNEQFF.